These T cell receptor beta chains were read from a single sample in a study of response to subunit inactivated influenza vaccine. TCRdb called the RT-PCR reads again in MiXCR, with one record for every CDR3 protein. The sample carries some 850,000 distinct CDR3 sequences, less than 20% recorded once. The specimen comprised PBMCs from blood, sampled more than 4 days after vaccination. These receptors were collected from a man between 50 and 59 years old who received an inactivated influenza vaccine. Both conserved end residues are part of each CDR3. The order of the fields is J gene, clone size, D gene, V gene, CDR3 DNA, CDR3 protein. D genes are given only for firm matches. Clone size is not always given. Where it is, it says once, few, many or a class for expanded clones.

j_call: TRBJ1-5
clone_size: -
d_call: -
v_call: TRBV20-1
cdr3_nt: TGCAGTGCCAAACGACAGGGCAATCAGCCCCAGCATTTT
cdr3_aa: CSAKRQGNQPQHF

j_call: TRBJ2-3
clone_size: -
d_call: -
v_call: TRBV6-2/TRBV6-3
cdr3_nt: TGTGCCAGCAGCAGGCCCGGGGGCCACACAGATACGCAGTATTTT
cdr3_aa: CASSRPGGHTDTQYF

j_call: TRBJ2-3
clone_size: -
d_call: -
v_call: TRBV18
cdr3_nt: TGTGCCAGCTCACGAGGGGAACATCATACGCAGTATTTT
cdr3_aa: CASSRGEHHTQYF

j_call: TRBJ1-4
clone_size: few
d_call: -
v_call: TRBV12-3/TRBV12-4
cdr3_nt: TGTGCCAGCAGTCGATCCGGAAGCTTCGCAACTAATGAAAAACTGTTTTTT
cdr3_aa: CASSRSGSFATNEKLFF

j_call: TRBJ1-6
clone_size: -
d_call: TRBD1
v_call: TRBV12-3/TRBV12-4
cdr3_nt: TGTGCCAGCAGTCCGGGACAGGTGGCTTCACCCCTCCACTTT
cdr3_aa: CASSPGQVASPLHF

j_call: TRBJ2-7
clone_size: many
d_call: TRBD2
v_call: TRBV5-1
cdr3_nt: TGCGCCAGCAGCTCTAGCGGGGGGTCCATCTACGAGCAGTACTTC
cdr3_aa: CASSSSGGSIYEQYF

j_call: TRBJ2-1
clone_size: many
d_call: -
v_call: TRBV6-1
cdr3_nt: TGTGCCAGCACAGGGAGCTCCTACAATGAGCAGTTCTTC
cdr3_aa: CASTGSSYNEQFF

j_call: TRBJ2-1
clone_size: -
d_call: TRBD2
v_call: TRBV29-1
cdr3_nt: TGCAGCGTGGGGACTAACTACAATGAGCAGTTCTTC
cdr3_aa: CSVGTNYNEQFF

j_call: TRBJ1-4
clone_size: -
d_call: -
v_call: TRBV29-1
cdr3_nt: TGCGGGGCGGCAGGGATTAATGAAAAACTGTTTTTT
cdr3_aa: CGAAGINEKLFF

j_call: TRBJ2-4
clone_size: many
d_call: -
v_call: TRBV4-3
cdr3_nt: TGCGCCAGCAGCCAAGATGTATCCGGGGCAAAAAACATTCAGTACTTC
cdr3_aa: CASSQDVSGAKNIQYF

j_call: TRBJ2-5
clone_size: -
d_call: TRBD1
v_call: TRBV2
cdr3_nt: TGTGCCAGCAGTGACCAAAGGACAGGGGCGGAGACCCAGTACTTC
cdr3_aa: CASSDQRTGAETQYF

j_call: TRBJ1-6
clone_size: many
d_call: -
v_call: TRBV7-2
cdr3_nt: TGTGCCAGCAGCCTGATAGTTCTATCACCCCTCCACTTT
cdr3_aa: CASSLIVLSPLHF

j_call: TRBJ2-5
clone_size: -
d_call: -
v_call: TRBV5-6
cdr3_nt: TGTGCCAGCAGCTTGAGGGGGAATTGGGAGACCCAGTACTTC
cdr3_aa: CASSLRGNWETQYF

j_call: TRBJ1-3
clone_size: many
d_call: -
v_call: TRBV12-3/TRBV12-4
cdr3_nt: TGTGCCAGCAGTATCACCGGAAACACCATATATTTT
cdr3_aa: CASSITGNTIYF

j_call: TRBJ2-2
clone_size: -
d_call: TRBD1
v_call: TRBV9
cdr3_nt: TGTGCCAGCGTACCGGGACAGGGTGCCGGCGGGGAGCTGTTTTTT
cdr3_aa: CASVPGQGAGGELFF

j_call: TRBJ2-2
clone_size: -
d_call: -
v_call: TRBV29-1
cdr3_nt: TGCAGCGTCGGGTACAGGCAGTACACCGGGGAGCTGTTTTTT
cdr3_aa: CSVGYRQYTGELFF

j_call: TRBJ2-5
clone_size: few
d_call: -
v_call: TRBV24-1
cdr3_nt: TGTGCCACCAGTGACCATTACCAAGAGACCCAGTACTTC
cdr3_aa: CATSDHYQETQYF

j_call: TRBJ2-4
clone_size: -
d_call: -
v_call: TRBV29-1
cdr3_nt: TGCAGCGCCTCAAGCTGGACGTTGGCCAAAAACATTCAGTACTTC
cdr3_aa: CSASSWTLAKNIQYF

j_call: TRBJ1-1
clone_size: few
d_call: TRBD1
v_call: TRBV5-1
cdr3_nt: TGCGCCAGCAGCTTAGAACAGGGGAGCACTGAAGCTTTCTTT
cdr3_aa: CASSLEQGSTEAFF

j_call: TRBJ2-5
clone_size: -
d_call: TRBD1
v_call: TRBV5-1
cdr3_nt: TGCGCCAGCAGCGGACTGACAGGGACCGTCAAGACCCAGTACTTC
cdr3_aa: CASSGLTGTVKTQYF

j_call: TRBJ2-3
clone_size: -
d_call: -
v_call: TRBV27
cdr3_nt: TGTGCCAGCAGCGAGCTATTTAGCGTTTTCCAAGATACGCAGTATTTT
cdr3_aa: CASSELFSVFQDTQYF

j_call: TRBJ2-3
clone_size: -
d_call: TRBD2
v_call: TRBV29-1
cdr3_nt: TGCAGCGTTGAATTAGTGCGGGGGGCGCAAGGAACAGATACGCAGTATTTT
cdr3_aa: CSVELVRGAQGTDTQYF

j_call: TRBJ1-4
clone_size: -
d_call: -
v_call: TRBV27
cdr3_nt: TGTGCCAGCAGTAAACGGATTAATGAAAAACTGTTTTTT
cdr3_aa: CASSKRINEKLFF

j_call: TRBJ2-3
clone_size: few
d_call: -
v_call: TRBV4-3
cdr3_nt: TGCGCCAGCAGCCAAGAAGAACGAGATACGCAGTATTTT
cdr3_aa: CASSQEERDTQYF

j_call: TRBJ2-3
clone_size: many
d_call: -
v_call: TRBV10-3
cdr3_nt: TGTGCCATCAGTGGGGTCAGGGGCAATGCAGATACGCAGTATTTT
cdr3_aa: CAISGVRGNADTQYF

j_call: TRBJ1-5
clone_size: few
d_call: -
v_call: TRBV6-2/TRBV6-3
cdr3_nt: TGTGCCAGTTCGCGGTTAGGGGGCAATCAGCCCCAGCATTTT
cdr3_aa: CASSRLGGNQPQHF